This T cell receptor beta chain was captured by sequencing in a study of immune evolution from preneoplasia to lung adenocarcinoma. Across the whole study: HLA loss of heterozygosity: around 6.5% AIS, about 15% MIA, roughly 35% ADC, none AAH.

General study points: Compared with EGFR-mutant or double wild-type lesions, KRAS-mutant nodules were more clonal. Normal lung had the highest top T cell clone frequencies.

Premalignant or tumor cells were enriched by macro-dissection after pathologic assessment. This clone was seen once. The antigen is not known. Trimming removed 2 bases from V and 10 bases from J; junction bases left unmatched: 6. Germline V gene data show CDR1 as GTSNPN and CDR2 as SVGIG (reference sequence). This CDR3 region has 14 residues. Only in-frame clones appear in the TCRdb table, and some are missing; sequencing was by immunoSEQ multiplex PCR. The sample records several thousand clones, around 80% being singletons. The rearrangement uses TRBV30 and TRBJ1-6; 9 nucleotides agree with TRBD1. The receptor was isolated from a person aged 50-70 years with lung adenocarcinoma. Sequences were obtained from FFPE minimally invasive lung adenocarcinoma tissue. CDR3 residues: CAWSPGQGHSPLHF. CDR3 coding DNA: TGTGCCTGGAGTCCGGGACAGGGTCACTCACCCCTCCACTTT.